Below, 17 T cell receptor beta chains from the same sample are listed, as sequenced in a study of cytomegalovirus exposure and HLA in healthy donors. In the PCR, 60 Vbeta and 13 Jbeta primers were used. Produced via immunoSEQ multiplex PCR; TCRdb's table is partial and in-frame only. Of approximately 210,000 clones in the sample, 87% were seen once. Specimen: PBMCs. These receptors were taken from a man aged 30-40 years in good health and CMV-seronegative.

The genes are TRBV19 and TRBJ1-5; D ambiguous. In germline, CDR1 is LNHDA, CDR2 SQIVND (reference sequence). The CDR3 sequence is 13 residues long. Trimming cost V 1 base and J 4 bases, with 5 bases left between them. The DNA of the CDR3 is TGTGCCAGTAGTATAGCCCCGAATCAGCCCCAGCATTTT. Its translation: CASSIAPNQPQHF.

V usage is TRBV29-1 and J usage is TRBJ2-7; 9 nucleotides align to TRBD1. With 7 bases clipped from V and 3 bases from J, the junction kept 4 bases outside the gene matches. The CDR3 has 12 residues. Germline assignment: CDR1 SQVTM and CDR2 ANQGSEA. CDR3 bases: TGCAGCGGGGGACAGGGCGGCTACGAGCAGTACTTC. It specifies CSGGQGGYEQYF.

Written as DNA, the CDR3 is TGTGCCAGCAGCCAGGGGGCTGGCGGGGAGCTGTTTTTT. This sequence encodes CASSQGAGGELFF. The rearrangement uses TRBV7-9 and TRBJ2-2; 8 bases align to TRBD1. Germline V lookup: CDR1 SEHNR, CDR2 FQNEAQ (reference sequence). The junction had 3 bases not matched to a gene; V was cut back by 5 bases and J by 7 bases. This CDR3 comprises 13 residues.

The rearrangement uses TRBV9 and TRBJ1-1, with D hard to call. Germline V gene sequence: CDR1 SGDLS, CDR2 YYNGEE. This CDR3 is built from 13 residues. V was trimmed by 0 bases and J by 7 bases, leaving 10 bases between them. The CDR3 spells CASSVVLSGEAFF. DNA for the CDR3: TGTGCCAGCAGCGTAGTTCTGAGTGGTGAAGCTTTCTTT.

The CDR3 protein is CAKSREGRYGYTF. CDR3 sequence (DNA): TGTGCCAAGTCCCGGGAGGGGCGGTATGGCTACACCTTC. The chain couples TRBV9 to TRBJ1-2, with D possibly TRBD1 on 5 matching bases. Deletions cut 9 bases from V and 5 bases from J, with 17 bases between. CDR1 is SGDLS and CDR2 is YYNGEE in the germline V gene. This CDR3 is built from 13 residues.

This chain links TRBV7-9 with TRBJ2-7; D is perhaps TRBD2 (5 bases). The CDR3 is made up of 14 amino acids. CDR1 SEHNR and CDR2 FQNEAQ come from the germline V gene (reference sequence). The germline V and J ends were trimmed by 0 bases and 3 bases, with 9 bases remaining between them. The CDR3 nucleotides are TGTGCCAGCAGCTTAGCGTTAGAGGGCTACGAGCAGTACTTC. Encoded protein: CASSLALEGYEQYF. Full variable domain (rest looked up from reference TRBV7-9 and TRBJ2-7): DTGVSQNPRHKITKRGQNVTFRCDPISEHNRLYWYRQTLGQGPEFLTYFQNEAQLEKSRLLSDRFSAERPKGSFSTLEIQRTEQGDSAMYLCASSLALEGYEQYFGPGTRLTVT.

The chain uses TRBV5-4 and TRBJ2-3; TRBD2 agrees at 8 bases. Trimming took 7 bases from V and 4 from J; bases not matched to a gene: 17. Germline V gene sequence: CDR1 SGHNT, CDR2 YYREEE (reference sequence). The CDR3 is 17 residues long. CDR3 amino acids: CASGETGGGSIADTQYF. Written as DNA, the CDR3 is TGTGCCAGCGGCGAGACTGGCGGGGGGTCGATCGCAGATACGCAGTATTTT.

The chain combines TRBV7-9 with TRBJ2-1, with 11 bases fitting TRBD2. CDR1 and CDR2 (germline): SEHNR, FQNEAQ (reference sequence). With V trimmed by 6 bases and J by 7 bases, 11 bases remained unmatched. The CDR3 runs 16 residues. The CDR3 nucleotides are TGTGCCAGCAGTTCCCTGTGGCTAGCGGGAGGTAATGAGCAGTTCTTC. It codes for CASSSLWLAGGNEQFF.

The chain recombines TRBV2 with TRBJ1-5; weak D call: TRBD1 (6 bases). The CDR3 runs to 17 residues. Trimming stripped 6 bases from V and 0 bases from J, with 18 bases between. Germline V gene sequence: CDR1 SNHLY, CDR2 FYNNEI. The CDR3 loop is CASRPSRTAYSNQPQHF. The CDR3 DNA follows: TGTGCCAGCAGACCGAGTCGGACAGCCTATAGCAATCAGCCCCAGCATTTT.

The chain combines TRBV27 with TRBJ1-6; tentatively, D is TRBD1 (6 bases). Germline CDR1 and CDR2: MNHEY and SMNVEV (reference sequence). V dropped 5 bases and J dropped 6 bases, with 14 bases sitting between them. The CDR3 sequence is 15 residues long. The CDR3 DNA follows: TGTGCCAGCAGTGCGAGGACAGCTATTAATTCACCCCTCCACTTT. The encoded protein is CASSARTAINSPLHF.

The chain is built from TRBV5-1 and TRBJ2-1; tentative D call: TRBD2 (6 bases). Germline V gene lookup returns CDR1 SGHRS and CDR2 YFSETQ. V was clipped by 4 bases and J by 0 bases, with 17 bases between them. The CDR3 has 17 amino acids. The DNA for the CDR3 is TGCGCCAGCAGCCTGACTAGGCGGAGGAGCTCCTACAATGAGCAGTTCTTC. Translation: CASSLTRRRSSYNEQFF.

The chain uses TRBV7-8 and TRBJ2-3, with D unclear. The CDR3 loop spans 12 amino acids. V lost 2 bases and J lost 5, with 5 bases in between. The germline CDR1 and CDR2 sequences are SGHVS and FQNEAQ. The CDR3 is CASSLSVDTQYF. In DNA, the CDR3 is TGTGCCAGCAGCTTATCAGTAGATACGCAGTATTTT.

The chain is built from TRBV7-9 and TRBJ2-7, with 7 nucleotides matching TRBD1. J gave up 3 bases and V 4 bases, and 9 bases lay outside the gene matches. The CDR3 is made up of 15 amino acids. Looked up from germline, CDR1 is SEHNR and CDR2 is FQNEAQ (reference sequence). CDR3 amino acids: CASSSVDRANYEQYF. The CDR3 DNA follows: TGTGCCAGCAGCTCTGTCGACAGGGCCAACTACGAGCAGTACTTC.

The rearrangement uses TRBV5-6 and TRBJ2-7; possible D gene TRBD1, 6 bases. This CDR3 is built from 16 residues. Germline CDR1 SGHDT, CDR2 YYEEEE. The V end lost 0 bases, the J end lost 1 base, and 14 bases lay between the germline ends. The CDR3 DNA is TGTGCCAGCAGCTTGGGGGGGCAGTCGGGGTCCTACGAGCAGTACTTC. It is translated as CASSLGGQSGSYEQYF. Combining the CDR3 with reference TRBV5-6 and TRBJ2-7 gives the whole variable domain DAGVTQSPTHLIKTRGQQVTLRCSPKSGHDTVSWYQQALGQGPQFIFQYYEEEERQRGNFPDRFSGHQFPNYSSELNVNALLLGDSALYLCASSLGGQSGSYEQYFGPGTRLTVT.

This clone is a singleton in its sample. This chain links TRBV6-5 with TRBJ1-1; 7 bases are a match to TRBD1. With V trimmed by 0 bases and J by 7 bases, 8 bases remained unmatched. The germline V gene encodes CDR1 MNHEY and CDR2 SVGAGI. The CDR3 is 15 residues long. CDR3 residues: CASSYSLGGYIEAFF. DNA for the CDR3: TGTGCCAGCAGTTACTCGTTAGGGGGCTATATTGAAGCTTTCTTT.

This clone showed up many times. This chain links TRBV7-9 with TRBJ1-4; D is unclear. V lost 3 bases and J lost 4, with 9 bases in between. Germline values: CDR1 SEHNR, CDR2 FQNEAQ (reference sequence). The CDR3 sequence is 14 residues long. CDR3 coding DNA: TGTGCCAGCAGCTTCCTATCGGGTAATGAAAAACTGTTTTTT. Translation gives CASSFLSGNEKLFF. The variable domain in full, with the rest retrieved from reference TRBV7-9 and TRBJ1-4, is DTGVSQNPRHKITKRGQNVTFRCDPISEHNRLYWYRQTLGQGPEFLTYFQNEAQLEKSRLLSDRFSAERPKGSFSTLEIQRTEQGDSAMYLCASSFLSGNEKLFFGSGTQLSVL.

This chain uses TRBV4-3 with TRBJ1-4; D call uncertain. The CDR3 runs to 13 residues. Germline-derived CDR1 and CDR2 are LGHNA and YSLEER. The germline V and J ends were trimmed by 5 bases and 7 bases, with 11 bases remaining between them. The CDR3 loop is CASSAEPGEKLFF. DNA of the CDR3: TGCGCCAGCAGCGCGGAACCGGGTGAAAAACTGTTTTTT.